The 5 T cell receptor beta chains reported below all come from one sample, sequenced in a study of molecular identifiers for immune sequencing clone quantification. Each CDR3 protein gets one entry after TCRdb re-called the PCR reads with MiXCR. This table holds more than 85,000 distinct CDR3 sequences, 35% found once. The sequenced material came from naive CD8+ T cells from blood, with Jurkat cell RNA spiked in. Subset specified: FACS-sorted CD8+CD4-CCR7+CD45RA+ naive T cells. All receptors derive from a human donor in good health. Some libraries in this study had Jurkat cell RNA spiked in.

This clonotype was counted ten times or more. The rearrangement links TRBV5-1 to TRBJ2-7; either TRBD1 or TRBD2 may fit D (6 bases each). This CDR3 is built from 13 residues. Germline V gene data show CDR1 as SGHRS and CDR2 as YFSETQ. Trimming left V 5 bases short and J 2 bases short, with 11 bases between. The CDR3 region has the DNA TGCGCCAGCAGAGAGGGGGGTGCCTACGAGCAGTACTTC. This encodes CASREGGAYEQYF. The whole variable domain, remainder taken from reference TRBV5-1 and TRBJ2-7, is KAGVTQTPRYLIKTRGQQVTLSCSPISGHRSVSWYQQTPGQGLQFLFEYFSETQRNKGNFPGRFSGRQFSNSRSEMNVSTLELGDSALYLCASREGGAYEQYFGPGTRLTVT.

About this clonotype itself: A much larger clone differs from this one at a single base, so this may be a read error. The V gene is TRBV28, the J gene TRBJ1-4; a possible D gene is TRBD1 (5 bases). CDR1 MDHEN and CDR2 SYDVKM come from the germline V gene. This CDR3 is built from 15 residues. The CDR3 DNA reads TGTGCCAGCAGTCCCCAGACAGCAACTAATGAAAAACTGTCTTTT. It specifies CASSPQTATNEKLSF.

V is TRBV27 and J is TRBJ1-1; the D gene is possibly TRBD1 (5 bases). V lost 5 bases and J 6 bases, leaving 13 bases between the germline ends. Per germline, CDR1 MNHEY and CDR2 SMNVEV (reference sequence). CDR3 size: 13 residues. The CDR3 region is CASSLGTGPEAFF. CDR3 coding DNA: TGTGCCAGCAGTCTGGGCACAGGCCCTGAAGCTTTCTTT.

V gene TRBV9 combines with J gene TRBJ2-2, with 7 bases fitting TRBD2. The CDR3 is 16 amino acids. Germline-derived CDR1 and CDR2 are SGDLS and YYNGEE. Trimming removed 0 bases from V and 1 base from J; junction bases left unmatched: 3. In nucleotides, the CDR3 is TGTGCCAGCAGCGTAGAAGGCGGGAGGAACACCGGGGAGCTGTTTTTT. This gives the protein CASSVEGGRNTGELFF.

The chain links TRBV7-9 to TRBJ1-2; D may be TRBD1 (6 bases). The V and J ends lost 5 bases and 7 bases respectively, with 14 bases between them. CDR1 and CDR2 (germline): SEHNR, FQNEAQ (reference sequence). The CDR3 loop spans 13 amino acids. CDR3 sequence: CASSTTTGAGYTF. For the CDR3, the DNA is TGTGCCAGCAGCACGACGACAGGAGCTGGCTACACCTTC.